These 9 T cell receptor beta chains were all obtained from the same sample, sequenced in a study of blood T cells in healthy people across ages. Next came a second PCR, run for roughly 6 to 11 cycles, which used a sample-barcoded 5' primer along with a J-beta primer mix. TCRdb redid the calling of the 5' RACE reads with MiXCR, one entry per CDR3 protein. This sample yields about 1.1 million distinct CDR3 sequences, of which around two fifths are seen a single time; 10% to 15% belongs to the top ten. The specimen was blood. The source is a man in his late teens or twenties in good health.

This clonotype appeared a single time. The genes are TRBV20-1 and TRBJ2-5; possibly TRBD2 for D (6 bases). The V gene lost 3 bases and the J gene lost 2 bases, with 16 bases spanning the gap. This CDR3 has 15 amino acids. Per germline, CDR1 DFQATT and CDR2 SNEGSKA (reference sequence). The chain's CDR3 is CSARNLANQQETQYF. Written as DNA, the CDR3 is TGCAGTGCTAGGAACCTAGCGAACCAACAAGAGACCCAGTACTTC.

V usage is TRBV20-1 and J usage is TRBJ1-2; the D is unclear. Germline lookup yields CDR1 DFQATT and CDR2 SNEGSKA (reference sequence). This CDR3 region has 12 residues. Trimming took off 1 base at V and 8 bases at J, with 11 bases between the two ends. CDR3 nucleotides: TGCAGTGCTAGAGGCAGCCGGTGGGGCTACACCTTC. Its protein is CSARGSRWGYTF.

The V and J genes are TRBV7-3 and TRBJ1-1; D possibly corresponds to TRBD1 (5 bases). Germline CDR1 and CDR2: SGHTA and FQGTGA. V gave up 5 bases and J gave up 5 bases, with 15 bases separating them. The CDR3 loop spans 14 amino acids. The CDR3 region is CASSLDGGVTEAFF. As DNA, the CDR3 is TGTGCCAGCAGCCTAGACGGGGGAGTAACTGAAGCTTTCTTT.

The chain is built from TRBV6-5 and TRBJ2-1, with no clear D. The CDR3 covers 14 residues. Trimming removed 2 bases from V and 5 bases from J, with 10 bases in between. The germline V gene has CDR1 MNHEY and CDR2 SVGAGI. The CDR3 bases are TGTGCCAGCAGTTACGCGTATAAAGACAATGAGCAGTTCTTC. It is translated as CASSYAYKDNEQFF.

The chain is built from TRBV12-3 or TRBV12-4 and TRBJ2-4; 8 bases map to TRBD1. The CDR3 loop spans 14 amino acids. V gave up 5 bases and J gave up 2 bases; unmatched junction bases: 2. In nucleotides, the CDR3 is TGTGCCAGCAGTAACAGGGGGACCAAAAACATTCAGTACTTC. It is translated as CASSNRGTKNIQYF.

CDR3: CSVGQDQNTEAFF. The CDR3, as DNA: TGCAGCGTGGGACAGGACCAGAACACTGAAGCTTTCTTT. V is TRBV29-1 and J is TRBJ1-1; 8 nucleotides agree with TRBD1. This CDR3 contains 13 residues. The junction had 4 bases not matched to a gene; V was cut back by 6 bases and J by 1 base. Germline CDR1 reads SQVTM; CDR2 reads ANQGSEA. Full variable domain (remainder filled in from reference TRBV29-1 and TRBJ1-1): SAVISQKPSRDICQRGTSLTIQCQVDSQVTMMFWYRQQPGQSLTLIATANQGSEATYESGFVIDKFPISRPNLTFSTLTVSNMSPEDSSIYLCSVGQDQNTEAFFGQGTRLTVV.

In the case of this clonotype: No DNA is shown, since the ends of the CDR3 on it are uncertain; the CDR3 is the one TCRdb lists. The chain is built from TRBV6-5 and TRBJ2-7. The CDR3 adds up to 15 amino acids, both ends counted. The germline V gene has CDR1 MNHEY and CDR2 SVGAGI. The CDR3 spells CASSSSSSSYNEQYF.

This clonotype has more than one count but fewer than ten. The chain has TRBV10-3 and TRBJ2-1; D gene ambiguous. The last part of the DNA fits TRBJ2-7 better; the J call may be wrong. In germline, CDR1 is ENHRY, CDR2 SYGVKD. The CDR3 runs to 13 residues. CDR3 region: CAIIQGEYNEQYF. In nucleotides, the CDR3 is TGTGCCATCATCCAAGGAGAGTACAATGAGCAGTACTTC.

There are a few counts of this clonotype. This chain connects TRBV5-8 to TRBJ1-5; no definite D call. V shed 2 bases and J shed 3 bases, with 12 bases lying between them. The CDR3 runs 15 residues. Germline assignment: CDR1 SGHTS and CDR2 YDEGEE. The DNA for the CDR3 is TGTGCCAGCAGCTTTAGACCGGAATCCAATCAGCCCCAGCATTTT. It encodes CASSFRPESNQPQHF.